The 18 T cell receptor beta chains given below trace back to one sample, sequenced in a study of T cell responses to AZD1222 COVID-19 vaccine. The table came from immunoSEQ multiplex PCR; TCRdb's copy has only in-frame clones and leaves some out. The data hold approximately 140,000 clones, with roughly 90% observed a single time. Sequenced material: peripheral blood, taken 28 days after the second AZD1222 dose. The receptors were sampled from an adult who received the AZD1222 COVID-19 vaccine.

The chain is built from TRBV27 and TRBJ1-4; 9 nucleotides align to TRBD1. CDR3 length: 15 amino acids. V trimming: 6 bases; J trimming: 8 bases; junction bases outside the gene matches: 10. Germline lookup yields CDR1 MNHEY and CDR2 SMNVEV (reference sequence). The CDR3 here is CASRFLTGGKEKLFF. The CDR3 DNA is TGTGCCAGCAGGTTCTTGACAGGGGGGAAGGAAAAACTGTTTTTT.

The chain carries TRBV6-6 and TRBJ1-5; no clear D gene. Germline CDR1 reads MNHNY; CDR2 reads SVGAGI (reference sequence). Trimming cost V 6 bases and J 0 bases, with 9 bases left between them. CDR3 length: 14 amino acids. Here the CDR3 reads CASSRRTSNQPQHF. CDR3 coding DNA: TGTGCCAGCAGCCGACGGACTAGCAATCAGCCCCAGCATTTT.

A few counts support this clone. This chain connects TRBV28 to TRBJ2-7; D is perhaps TRBD1 (6 bases). V was cut by 3 bases and J by 4 bases, with 10 bases left in between. The germline gives CDR1 MDHEN, CDR2 SYDVKM. The CDR3 consists of 13 residues. The CDR3 bases are TGTGCCAGCAGTTTCTTGGACAGATACGAGCAGTACTTC. Amino acids: CASSFLDRYEQYF.

The rearrangement uses TRBV7-8 and TRBJ1-3, with D unresolved. CDR1 SGHVS and CDR2 FQNEAQ come from the germline V gene. V was cut by 6 bases and J by 0 bases, with 9 bases left in between. The CDR3 is 14 residues long. CDR3 sequence reads: CASRKRGSGNTIYF. The DNA for the CDR3 is TGTGCCAGCAGGAAAAGAGGCTCTGGAAACACCATATATTTT. Looking up the rest from reference TRBV7-8 and TRBJ1-3 gives the full variable domain: GAGVSQSPRYKVAKRGQDVALRCDPISGHVSLFWYQQALGQGPEFLTYFQNEAQLDKSGLPSDRFFAERPEGSVSTLKIQRTQQEDSAVYLCASRKRGSGNTIYFGEGSWLTVV.

This clone appeared a single time. V gene TRBV19 combines with J gene TRBJ1-2; D uncertain. Looked up from germline, CDR1 is LNHDA and CDR2 is SQIVND (reference sequence). The CDR3 is 13 residues long. The germline V and J ends were trimmed by 4 bases and 4 bases, with 10 bases remaining between them. DNA of the CDR3: TGTGCCAGTAGTACCGGACTGGGCTATGGCTACACCTTC. Translated: CASSTGLGYGYTF.

The J gene is TRBJ1-5, the V gene TRBV18; D not resolved. Trimming removed 3 bases from V and 0 bases from J, with 6 bases in between. The germline V gene has CDR1 KGHSH and CDR2 LQKENI. The CDR3 runs to 14 residues. The CDR3 loop reads CASSPAGSNQPQHF. As DNA, the CDR3 is TGTGCCAGCTCACCGGCAGGTAGCAATCAGCCCCAGCATTTT.

J is TRBJ2-7 and V is TRBV3-1 (or the pseudogene TRBV3-2); 10 nucleotides line up with TRBD2. The V gene end was trimmed by 1 base and the J gene end by 2 bases; junction bases not matched to a gene: 8. CDR1 and CDR2 from the germline V gene are LGHDT and YNNKEL (reference sequence). This CDR3 is 17 amino acids long. CDR3 protein: CASSQGASGSAAYEQYF. For the CDR3, the DNA is TGTGCCAGCAGCCAAGGAGCTAGCGGGAGCGCCGCCTACGAGCAGTACTTC.

This chain uses TRBV3-1 (or the pseudogene TRBV3-2) with TRBJ2-1; 9 nucleotides align to TRBD2. The CDR3 is 15 residues long. CDR1 is LGHDT and CDR2 is YNNKEL in the germline V gene (reference sequence). V trimming: 5 bases; J trimming: 5 bases; junction bases outside the gene matches: 7. CDR3 bases: TGTGCCAGCAGCGCGACTAGCGGCTGGGACAATGAGCAGTTCTTC. This codes for CASSATSGWDNEQFF.

The chain couples TRBV27 to TRBJ1-2, with D possibly TRBD1 on 5 matching bases. CDR3 length: 14 amino acids. Germline V gives CDR1 MNHEY, CDR2 SMNVEV (reference sequence). Trimming removed 4 bases at V and 6 bases at J, with 15 bases between. As DNA, the CDR3 is TGTGCCAGCAGTTCCTACTACAGGAGCCATGGCTACACCTTC. It translates to CASSSYYRSHGYTF.

V gene TRBV6-5 combines with J gene TRBJ2-5; 10 bases map to TRBD1. CDR3 length: 15 amino acids. Germline V gives CDR1 MNHEY, CDR2 SVGAGI. J lost 7 bases, V lost 5 bases, and 10 bases had no gene match. CDR3 in DNA: TGTGCCAGCAGTCCCTCCGGGACAGGGGTGGTGACCCAGTACTTC. This encodes CASSPSGTGVVTQYF.

This clone is labeled large. V gene TRBV2 combines with J gene TRBJ1-1; the match to TRBD1 covers 9 bases. V shed 2 bases, J shed 10 bases, and the junction held 8 bases outside the gene matches. The germline gives CDR1 SNHLY, CDR2 FYNNEI. CDR3 length: 14 residues. The CDR3, as DNA: TGTGCCAGCAGTGAACGGTGGACAGGGGTGGTAGCTTTCTTT. This gives the protein CASSERWTGVVAFF.

This chain links TRBV19 with TRBJ2-1; tentatively, D is TRBD1 or TRBD2 (6 bases each). The CDR3 loop spans 12 amino acids. From germline, CDR1 is LNHDA and CDR2 SQIVND (reference sequence). V shed 5 bases and J shed 9 bases, with 11 bases lying between them. The CDR3 loop reads CASSSGAPEQFF. CDR3 coding DNA: TGTGCCAGTAGTTCGGGGGCACCTGAGCAGTTCTTC.

This clone has a single count. The V gene is TRBV4-1, the J gene TRBJ2-7, with TRBD1 as a possible D gene (5 bases). Trimming left V 1 base short and J 3 bases short, with 10 bases between. The CDR3 spans 14 residues. Germline CDR1 and CDR2: MGHRA and YSYEKL. The CDR3 is CASSQGQGYYEQYF. In DNA, the CDR3 is TGCGCCAGCAGCCAAGGCCAGGGTTACTACGAGCAGTACTTC.

The chain recombines TRBV29-1 with TRBJ2-5, with TRBD1 identical over 8 bases. Germline V gives CDR1 SQVTM, CDR2 ANQGSEA. The CDR3 runs to 15 residues. J was trimmed by 1 base and V by 7 bases; bases with no gene match: 11. CDR3 nucleotide sequence: TGCAGCGCTGACAGGGGCCCGCTACTCCAAGAGACCCAGTACTTC. Translation gives CSADRGPLLQETQYF.

This clone was detected once. CDR3 in DNA: TGTGCCAGTAGTATCCAAAACCGGGACAAGAATCAGCCCCAGCATTTT. Encoded protein: CASSIQNRDKNQPQHF. The gene calls are TRBV19 and TRBJ1-5; the D gene is possibly TRBD1 (6 bases). V lost 3 bases and J 4 bases, leaving 16 bases between the germline ends. CDR3 length equals 16 residues. CDR1 is LNHDA and CDR2 is SQIVND in the germline V gene (reference sequence).

J is TRBJ1-1 and V is TRBV5-1, with 9 positions matching TRBD1. Trimming removed 2 bases from V and 1 base from J; junction bases left unmatched: 3. The CDR3 sequence is 15 residues long. CDR1 SGHRS and CDR2 YFSETQ come from the germline V gene. The CDR3 DNA follows: TGCGCCAGCAGCTTACAGGGGGCTGGGAACACTGAAGCTTTCTTT. Protein sequence: CASSLQGAGNTEAFF.

The chain links TRBV18 to TRBJ2-7; unclear D gene. This CDR3 spans 15 amino acids. V was shortened by 0 bases and J by 1 base, with 10 bases between the two germline ends. Germline-derived CDR1 and CDR2 are KGHSH and LQKENI. CDR3 DNA: TGTGCCAGCTCACCACCTTCCCGGACGTCCTACGAGCAGTACTTC. Residues: CASSPPSRTSYEQYF.

The chain carries TRBV27 and TRBJ2-1; D is undetermined. CDR1 and CDR2 from the germline V gene are MNHEY and SMNVEV (reference sequence). With 0 bases removed from V and 5 bases from J, the gap between germline ends came to 20 bases. The CDR3 loop spans 18 amino acids. The CDR3 nucleotides are TGTGCCAGCAGTTTATCGATTGGGTTCTTGGATAAGGACAATGAGCAGTTCTTC. Protein sequence: CASSLSIGFLDKDNEQFF.